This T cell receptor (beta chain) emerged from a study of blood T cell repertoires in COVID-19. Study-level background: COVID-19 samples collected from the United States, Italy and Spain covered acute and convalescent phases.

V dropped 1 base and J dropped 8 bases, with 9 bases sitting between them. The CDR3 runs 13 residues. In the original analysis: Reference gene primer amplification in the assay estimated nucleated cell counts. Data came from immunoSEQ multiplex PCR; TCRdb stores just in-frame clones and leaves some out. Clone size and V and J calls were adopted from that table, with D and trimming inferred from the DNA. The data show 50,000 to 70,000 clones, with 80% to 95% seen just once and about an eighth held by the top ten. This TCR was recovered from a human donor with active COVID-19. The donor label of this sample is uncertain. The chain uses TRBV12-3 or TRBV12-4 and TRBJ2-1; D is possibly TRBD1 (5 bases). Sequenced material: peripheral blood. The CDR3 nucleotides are TGTGCCAGCAGTTTAGGGCAGGGTCATGAGCAGTTCTTC. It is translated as CASSLGQGHEQFF.